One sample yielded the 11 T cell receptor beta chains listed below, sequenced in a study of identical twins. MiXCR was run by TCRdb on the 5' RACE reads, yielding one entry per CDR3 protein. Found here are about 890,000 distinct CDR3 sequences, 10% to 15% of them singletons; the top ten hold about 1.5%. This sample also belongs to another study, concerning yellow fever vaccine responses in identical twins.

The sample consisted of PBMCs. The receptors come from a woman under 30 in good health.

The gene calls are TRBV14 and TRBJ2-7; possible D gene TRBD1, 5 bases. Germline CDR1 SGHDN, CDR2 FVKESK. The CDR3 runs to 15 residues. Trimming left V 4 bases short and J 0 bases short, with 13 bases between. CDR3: CASSPGRTYSYEQYF. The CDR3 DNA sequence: TGTGCCAGCAGCCCTGGGCGGACATACTCCTACGAGCAGTACTTC.

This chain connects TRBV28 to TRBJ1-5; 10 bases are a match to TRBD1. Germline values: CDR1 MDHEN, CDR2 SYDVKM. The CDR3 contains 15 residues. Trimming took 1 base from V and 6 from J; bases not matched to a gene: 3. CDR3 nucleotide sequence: TGTGCCAGCAGTTTATCGGGACAGGGGATTCAGCCCCAGCATTTT. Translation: CASSLSGQGIQPQHF.

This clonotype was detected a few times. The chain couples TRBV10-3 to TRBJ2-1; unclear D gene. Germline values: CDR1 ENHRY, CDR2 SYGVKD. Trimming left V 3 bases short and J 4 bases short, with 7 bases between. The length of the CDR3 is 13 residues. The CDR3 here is CAISDTAYNEQFF. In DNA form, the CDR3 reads TGTGCCATCAGTGACACCGCGTACAATGAGCAGTTCTTC.

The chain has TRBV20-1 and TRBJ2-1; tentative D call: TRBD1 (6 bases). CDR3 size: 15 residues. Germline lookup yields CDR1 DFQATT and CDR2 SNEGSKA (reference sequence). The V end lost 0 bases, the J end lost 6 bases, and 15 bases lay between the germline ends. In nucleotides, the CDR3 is TGCAGTGCTAGAGAGCCAGGGGATCGTTTCAATGAGCAGTTCTTC. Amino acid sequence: CSAREPGDRFNEQFF.

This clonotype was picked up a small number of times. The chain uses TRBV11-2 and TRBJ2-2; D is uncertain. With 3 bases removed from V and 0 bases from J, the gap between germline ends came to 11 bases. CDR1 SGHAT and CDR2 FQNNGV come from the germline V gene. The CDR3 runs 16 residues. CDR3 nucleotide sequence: TGTGCCAGCAGCTTTATAGTGGACCCGAACACCGGGGAGCTGTTTTTT. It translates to CASSFIVDPNTGELFF.

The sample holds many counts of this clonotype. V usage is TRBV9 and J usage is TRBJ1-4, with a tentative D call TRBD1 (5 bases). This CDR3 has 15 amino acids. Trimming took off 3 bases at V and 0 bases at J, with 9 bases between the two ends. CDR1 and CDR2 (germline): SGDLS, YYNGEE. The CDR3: CASSADRPTNEKLFF. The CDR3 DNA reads TGTGCCAGCAGCGCAGACAGACCAACTAATGAAAAACTGTTTTTT.

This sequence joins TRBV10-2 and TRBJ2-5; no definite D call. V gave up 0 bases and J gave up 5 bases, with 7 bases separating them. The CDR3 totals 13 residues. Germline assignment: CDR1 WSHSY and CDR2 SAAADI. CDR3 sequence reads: CASSESLGETQYF. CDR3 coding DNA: TGCGCCAGCAGTGAGTCCTTAGGGGAGACCCAGTACTTC.

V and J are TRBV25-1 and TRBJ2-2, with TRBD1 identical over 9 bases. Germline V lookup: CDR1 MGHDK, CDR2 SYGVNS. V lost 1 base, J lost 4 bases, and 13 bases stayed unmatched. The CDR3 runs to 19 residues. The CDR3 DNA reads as TGTGCCAGCAGTGAATTTTCGCCCCGGGACAGGGAGCCCACCGGGGAGCTGTTTTTT. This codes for CASSEFSPRDREPTGELFF. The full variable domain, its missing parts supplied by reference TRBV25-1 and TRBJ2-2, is EADIYQTPRYLVIGTGKKITLECSQTMGHDKMYWYQQDPGMELHLIHYSYGVNSTEKGDLSSESTVSRIRTEHFPLTLESARPSHTSQYLCASSEFSPRDREPTGELFFGEGSRLTVL.

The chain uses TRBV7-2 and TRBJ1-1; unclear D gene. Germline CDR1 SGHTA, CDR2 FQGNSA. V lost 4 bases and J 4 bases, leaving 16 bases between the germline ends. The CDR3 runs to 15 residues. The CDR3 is CASSSSFSRVTEAFF. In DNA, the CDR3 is TGTGCCAGCAGCTCCAGTTTCTCTCGGGTCACTGAAGCTTTCTTT.

CDR3 in amino acids: CASSIRNMNTEAFF. In nucleotides, the CDR3 is TGCGCCAGCAGCATACGGAACATGAACACTGAAGCTTTCTTT. The rearrangement links TRBV5-1 to TRBJ1-1; D unresolved. Germline-derived CDR1 and CDR2 are SGHRS and YFSETQ. The CDR3 loop spans 14 amino acids. Deletions cut 4 bases from V and 0 bases from J, with 10 bases between. Full variable domain (outside the CDR3, taken from reference TRBV5-1 and TRBJ1-1): KAGVTQTPRYLIKTRGQQVTLSCSPISGHRSVSWYQQTPGQGLQFLFEYFSETQRNKGNFPGRFSGRQFSNSRSEMNVSTLELGDSALYLCASSIRNMNTEAFFGQGTRLTVV.

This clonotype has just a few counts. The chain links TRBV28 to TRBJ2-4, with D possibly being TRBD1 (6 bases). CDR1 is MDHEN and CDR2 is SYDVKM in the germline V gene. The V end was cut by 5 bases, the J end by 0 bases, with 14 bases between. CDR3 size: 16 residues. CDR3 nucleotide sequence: TGTGCCAGCAGTCCGAGGGGACATCTAGCCAAAAACATTCAGTACTTC. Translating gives CASSPRGHLAKNIQYF.